This paragraph covers one T cell receptor (beta chain) sequence. The antigen is undetermined. Germline V gives CDR1 MDHEN, CDR2 SYDVKM. CDR3 size: 12 residues. V shed 8 bases and J shed 0 bases, with 8 bases lying between them. Noted time point: blood from clinic visit 5 months post-surgery; TSC patient then seizure free. Only cases whose brain tissue showed the highest T cell transcript signatures were sequenced. The data stem from a study of brain T cells in children with intractable seizures. Broader study findings: Pre- and post-surgery blood differed in depth, so pre-surgery absences may be undersampling.

Measured with immunoSEQ multiplex PCR; TCRdb has only the in-frame clones, and not every one. The data contain approximately 330,000 clones, approximately 93% of them singletons. The chain joins TRBV28 to TRBJ2-7, with D uncertain. The source was peripheral blood, collected 4 to 5 months after surgery. This receptor was obtained from a boy younger than two with tuberous sclerosis and intractable seizures. The CDR3 coding sequence is TGTGCCAGCGAAAGGAGCTCCTACGAGCAGTACTTC. This sequence encodes CASERSSYEQYF.